This TCR beta chain is from a study of response to subunit inactivated influenza vaccine. MiXCR was run by TCRdb on the RT-PCR reads, yielding one entry per CDR3 protein. The table records approximately 700,000 distinct CDR3 sequences, around 16% of them present only once. Trimming cost V 5 bases and J 1 base, with 11 bases left between them. The CDR3 is 15 amino acids. CDR1 is SGHTA, CDR2 FQGNSA, per germline. This clonotype has at least ten counts. The sample was PBMCs from blood, taken about 11 days after vaccination. The clonotype originates from a man aged 45-65 years who received an inactivated influenza vaccine. The V and J genes are TRBV7-2 and TRBJ2-2, with D hard to call. The DNA for the CDR3 is TGTGCCAGCAGCCGTACGCCAGGGAACACCGGGGAGCTGTTTTTT. It specifies CASSRTPGNTGELFF.